Listed below are T cell receptor beta chains from one sample, sequenced in a study of T cells in Graves' hyperthyroidism and ophthalmopathy. TCRdb itself ran the multiplex PCR reads through MiXCR, one entry per CDR3 protein. Of over 350,000 distinct CDR3 sequences listed, 14% to 15% were seen once; the top ten hold around 14%. The sample taken for sequencing was blood. Receptors originate from a man aged 18 to 30 with Graves' ophthalmopathy. CDR3s include the opening cysteine and the closing phenylalanine or tryptophan. Fields, in order: V gene, clone size, J gene, D gene, CDR3 protein, CDR3 DNA. A D gene is named only where the DNA matches it firmly. Size values are once, few and many counts, or a class for expanded clones, and some rows have none.

>TRBV5-1|many|TRBJ2-1|NA
CASSSGGNSYNEQFF
TGCGCCAGCAGCTCGGGCGGGAATTCCTACAATGAGCAGTTCTTC
>TRBV6-1|few|TRBJ2-3|NA
CASSEGQGGTDTQCF
TGTGCCAGCAGTGAAGGTCAGGGAGGCACAGATACGCAGTGTTTT
>TRBV6-1|few|TRBJ1-1|TRBD1
CASSPDRGRNTEAFF
TGTGCCAGCAGTCCTGACAGGGGGAGGAACACTGAAGCTTTCTTT
>TRBV24-1|few|TRBJ2-5|NA
CATSDLALGALQETQYF
TGTGCCACCAGTGACCTCGCCTTGGGTGCGCTCCAAGAGACCCAGTACTTC
>TRBV30|many|TRBJ2-1|NA
CAWSRSEQFF
TGTGCCTGGAGTAGGTCTGAGCAGTTCTTC
>TRBV5-1|NA|TRBJ1-3|NA
CASSLVGRGNTIYF
TGCGCCAGCAGCTTGGTCGGAAGAGGAAACACCATATATTTT
>TRBV30|many|TRBJ2-1|TRBD2
CAWSVLAGGADEQFF
TGTGCCTGGAGTGTCCTAGCGGGAGGTGCCGATGAGCAGTTCTTC
>TRBV6-1|NA|TRBJ1-5|NA
CASSAYQPQHF
TGTGCCAGCAGTGCGTATCAGCCCCAGCATTTT
>TRBV13|many|TRBJ1-2|NA
CASSSSGGANYGYTF
TGTGCCAGCAGCTCCTCCGGGGGCGCTAACTATGGCTACACCTTC
>TRBV7-9|many|TRBJ2-7|NA
CASSLGVGLYEQYF
TGTGCCAGCAGCTTGGGGGTAGGGCTTTACGAGCAGTACTTC
>TRBV15|many|TRBJ2-5|NA
CATSTRDGTQYF
TGTGCCACCAGCACCCGGGACGGGACCCAGTACTTC
>TRBV19|few|TRBJ2-7|TRBD2
CASSILAGAYEQYF
TGTGCCAGTAGTATACTAGCGGGAGCCTACGAGCAGTACTTC
>TRBV2|NA|TRBJ2-3|NA
CASSEGSSWDTQYF
TGTGCCAGCAGTGAGGGCTCTAGCTGGGATACGCAGTATTTT
>TRBV27|few|TRBJ2-1|TRBD2
CASSLMLAGDNEQFF
TGTGCCAGCAGTTTAATGCTAGCGGGCGACAATGAGCAGTTCTTC
>TRBV6-5|many|TRBJ2-5|TRBD2
CASSYQRGGETQYF
TGTGCCAGCAGTTACCAGCGGGGGGGAGAGACCCAGTACTTC
>TRBV5-4|few|TRBJ2-1|NA
CASSTGDPTYNEQFF
TGTGCCAGCAGCACCGGGGACCCAACTTACAATGAGCAGTTCTTC
>TRBV18|many|TRBJ1-1|NA
CASSPPGGMNTEAFF
TGTGCCAGCTCACCACCAGGGGGAATGAACACTGAAGCTTTCTTT
>TRBV7-9|NA|TRBJ2-3|NA
CASSLGSGPPDTQYF
TGTGCCAGCAGCTTAGGGTCAGGGCCCCCAGATACGCAGTATTTT
>TRBV20-1|many|TRBJ2-1|NA
CSVRSSYNEQFF
TGCAGTGTCCGCTCCTCCTACAATGAGCAGTTCTTC
>TRBV5-1|many|TRBJ2-7|TRBD2
CASSLGTSSHEQYF
TGCGCCAGCAGCTTGGGGACTAGTTCCCACGAGCAGTACTTC
>TRBV15|many|TRBJ1-1|NA
CATSRDAVKAFF
TGTGCCACCAGCAGAGATGCAGTTAAAGCTTTCTTT
>TRBV6-1|many|TRBJ2-7|NA
CASRELGGSYEQYF
TGTGCCAGCAGGGAGCTGGGGGGTAGCTACGAGCAGTACTTC
>TRBV9|NA|TRBJ1-4|NA
CASSETVTNEKLFF
TGTGCCAGCAGCGAGACAGTTACTAATGAAAAACTGTTTTTT
>TRBV29-1|many|TRBJ2-1|TRBD2
CSLRLAGTYNEQFF
TGCAGCCTTCGACTAGCGGGCACCTACAATGAGCAGTTCTTC
>TRBV6-1|many|TRBJ2-1|TRBD2
CASRPGTSGRLSNEQFF
TGTGCCAGCAGACCTGGGACTAGCGGGAGGTTGAGTAATGAGCAGTTCTTC
>TRBV27|few|TRBJ2-7|TRBD1
CASSFGTGQFEQYF
TGTGCCAGCAGTTTCGGGACAGGGCAATTCGAGCAGTACTTC
>TRBV19|few|TRBJ2-7|NA
CASSPRGISSYEQYF
TGTGCCAGTAGTCCACGCGGGATTAGCTCCTACGAGCAGTACTTC
>TRBV15|few|TRBJ2-5|TRBD2
CATSRRGGGIETQYF
TGTGCCACCAGCAGACGGGGGGGCGGAATCGAGACCCAGTACTTC
>TRBV30|many|TRBJ2-1|NA
CAWSSGGHLYNEQFF
TGTGCCTGGAGTTCCGGGGGCCACCTATACAATGAGCAGTTCTTC
>TRBV11-2|few|TRBJ2-5|NA
CASSFFWVPETQYF
TGTGCCAGCAGCTTCTTTTGGGTTCCGGAGACCCAGTACTTC
>TRBV7-2|many|TRBJ2-3|NA
CASSLEVAVDTQYF
TGTGCCAGCAGCTTAGAGGTTGCTGTAGATACGCAGTATTTT
>TRBV30|many|TRBJ1-1|NA
CALTYPGNTEAFF
TGTGCCCTAACCTACCCGGGAAACACTGAAGCTTTCTTT
>TRBV7-9|many|TRBJ1-1|NA
CASSVLDGLNTEAFF
TGTGCCAGCAGCGTCCTGGACGGTCTGAACACTGAAGCTTTCTTT
>TRBV4-1|NA|TRBJ2-7|TRBD2
CASSQVLRGAYEQYF
TGCGCCAGCAGCCAAGTACTCCGGGGGGCCTACGAGCAGTACTTC
>TRBV27|many|TRBJ2-1|TRBD1
CASSLPPGGRNNEQFF
TGTGCCAGCAGTTTACCTCCAGGGGGCAGAAACAATGAGCAGTTCTTC
>TRBV3-1|many|TRBJ1-1|NA
CASSQTDSNTEAFF
TGTGCCAGCAGTCAGACGGATTCAAACACTGAAGCTTTCTTT
>TRBV5-4|many|TRBJ1-2|NA
CASSPGSDRYTF
TGTGCCAGCAGCCCTGGTTCGGATCGGTACACCTTC
>TRBV13|few|TRBJ2-3|NA
CASSSREQGTDTQYF
TGTGCCAGCAGCTCTCGGGAACAAGGCACAGATACGCAGTATTTT
>TRBV5-1|many|TRBJ2-3|TRBD2
CASSLWASGRGTDTQYF
TGCGCCAGCAGCTTGTGGGCTAGCGGGAGAGGAACAGATACGCAGTATTTT
>TRBV7-2|many|TRBJ2-7|NA
CASSLALGTGEQYF
TGTGCCAGCAGCTTAGCGCTCGGGACGGGGGAGCAGTACTTC
>TRBV5-1|few|TRBJ2-5|NA
CASSFYRNQETQYF
TGCGCCAGCAGCTTCTACAGGAACCAAGAGACCCAGTACTTC
>TRBV5-1|NA|TRBJ2-1|NA
CASSLNRGLMGSFNEQFF
TGCGCCAGCAGCTTGAACAGAGGTTTAATGGGTTCCTTTAATGAGCAGTTCTTC
>TRBV11-1|many|TRBJ1-1|NA
CASSLALAALNTEAFF
TGTGCCAGCAGCTTAGCGCTGGCAGCCCTGAACACTGAAGCTTTCTTT
>TRBV7-3|few|TRBJ2-2|TRBD2
CASSPGGNFGELFF
TGTGCCAGCAGCCCCGGGGGGAACTTCGGGGAGCTGTTTTTT
>TRBV5-4|few|TRBJ1-6|NA
CASSLPPGSTTSPLHF
TGTGCCAGCAGCTTACCACCCGGATCTACGACTTCACCCCTCCACTTT